These 13 T cell receptor beta chains originate from one sample sequenced in a study of blood T cell repertoires in COVID-19. Generated by immunoSEQ multiplex PCR, the TCRdb table keeps only in-frame clones and is missing some. Of about 92,000 clones in the sample, roughly nine tenths were seen once. Sequencing input: peripheral blood. The receptors originated from a human donor with active COVID-19. The donor label of this sample is uncertain.

V and J are TRBV5-1 and TRBJ1-1; D unclear. The CDR3 has 15 residues. Trimming took 0 bases from V and 1 from J, leaving 10 bases between them. Looked up from germline, CDR1 is SGHRS and CDR2 is YFSETQ. CDR3 sequence reads: CASSLGGISNTEAFF. CDR3 nucleotides: TGCGCCAGCAGCTTGGGAGGGATCTCGAACACTGAAGCTTTCTTT. Looking up the rest from reference TRBV5-1 and TRBJ1-1 gives the full variable domain: KAGVTQTPRYLIKTRGQQVTLSCSPISGHRSVSWYQQTPGQGLQFLFEYFSETQRNKGNFPGRFSGRQFSNSRSEMNVSTLELGDSALYLCASSLGGISNTEAFFGQGTRLTVV.

The count of this clone is one. One end of the junction varies from germline; a read error may be responsible. The J gene is TRBJ1-2, the V gene TRBV3-1 (or the pseudogene TRBV3-2), with TRBD1 as a possible D gene (5 bases). Germline CDR1 and CDR2: LGHDT and YNNKEL (reference sequence). This CDR3 has 14 residues. CDR3 in DNA: TGTGCCAGCAGCCAAGAGGGGGGGAACTATGGCTGCACCTTC. Residues: CASSQEGGNYGCTF.

A few counts support this clone. The chain uses TRBV5-1 and TRBJ2-3; TRBD2 agrees at 11 bases. The V and J ends lost 3 bases and 3 bases, in that order; junction bases with no gene match: 6. Germline lookup yields CDR1 SGHRS and CDR2 YFSETQ. This CDR3 is 16 amino acids long. In DNA, the CDR3 is TGCGCCAGCAGCTCTCAGACTAGCGGGGCAACAGATACGCAGTATTTT. Its protein is CASSSQTSGATDTQYF.

The rearrangement links TRBV2 to TRBJ2-3; 9 bases are shared with TRBD2. This CDR3 contains 14 residues. CDR1 is SNHLY and CDR2 is FYNNEI in the germline V gene. V dropped 9 bases and J dropped 4; count of bases not matched to a gene: 8. The CDR3 loop is CASPGTSLADTQYF. DNA of the CDR3: TGTGCCAGTCCCGGGACTAGCCTGGCAGATACGCAGTATTTT.

This clone occurred once. This chain links TRBV2 with TRBJ2-1; 9 bases agree with TRBD1. From germline, CDR1 is SNHLY and CDR2 FYNNEI. V dropped 3 bases and J dropped 3; count of bases not matched to a gene: 6. The CDR3 length is 16 residues. CDR3 in DNA: TGTGCCAGCAGTGAGTACAGGGGGCTTGACTACAATGAGCAGTTCTTC. Protein product: CASSEYRGLDYNEQFF. The entire variable domain, with the rest obtained from reference TRBV2 and TRBJ2-1, is as follows: EPEVTQTPSHQVTQMGQEVILRCVPISNHLYFYWYRQILGQKVEFLVSFYNNEISEKSEIFDDQFSVERPDGSNFTLKIRSTKLEDSAMYFCASSEYRGLDYNEQFFGPGTRLTVL.

The J gene is TRBJ1-5, the V gene TRBV19; D unresolved. The CDR3 loop spans 15 amino acids. Trimming took off 6 bases at V and 3 bases at J, with 15 bases between the two ends. Germline CDR1 reads LNHDA; CDR2 reads SQIVND (reference sequence). The DNA for the CDR3 is TGTGCCAGTAGGAGAGGGATGTTTGACAATCAGCCCCAGCATTTT. Translation: CASRRGMFDNQPQHF.

This chain connects TRBV6-2 or TRBV6-3 to TRBJ2-5; 9 nucleotides agree with TRBD2. This CDR3 is built from 17 residues. V gave up 0 bases and J gave up 2 bases; unmatched junction bases: 7. Germline CDR1 is MNHEY and CDR2 is SVGEGT. The CDR3 here is CASSYSLASGEQETQYF. As DNA, the CDR3 is TGTGCCAGCAGTTACTCCTTGGCTAGCGGGGAGCAAGAGACCCAGTACTTC.

The chain carries TRBV6-2 or TRBV6-3 and TRBJ1-5, with a weak D call TRBD1 (5 bases). Germline CDR1 MNHEY, CDR2 SVGEGT. The V gene lost 2 bases and the J gene lost 8 bases, with 13 bases spanning the gap. The CDR3 has 14 amino acids. The chain's CDR3 is CASSYESRVKPQHF. For the CDR3, the DNA is TGTGCCAGCAGTTACGAAAGCAGGGTTAAGCCCCAGCATTTT.

This clone has a single count. The CDR3 coding sequence is TGCGCCAGCAGCTTGCGTATAGCGGGGGCCCCGGGGGAGACCCAGTACTTC. Translation: CASSLRIAGAPGETQYF. This sequence joins TRBV5-1 and TRBJ2-5; 9 bases agree with TRBD2. From germline, CDR1 is SGHRS and CDR2 YFSETQ. The J segment lost 5 bases and the V segment lost 1 base, leaving 12 bases of the junction unmatched. The CDR3 length is 17 residues.

This clone was observed a handful of times. This sequence joins TRBV5-5 and TRBJ1-4; 8 nucleotides match TRBD1. The junction had 5 bases not matched to a gene; V was cut back by 0 bases and J by 7 bases. CDR1 and CDR2 from the germline V gene are SGHKS and YYEKEE (reference sequence). This CDR3 has 15 amino acids. CDR3 in amino acids: CASSLDGQGGEKLFF. DNA for the CDR3: TGTGCCAGCAGCTTGGATGGACAGGGTGGTGAAAAACTGTTTTTT.

The rearrangement uses TRBV6-6 and TRBJ2-7; 9 nucleotides line up with TRBD1. J lost 4 bases, V lost 5 bases, and 3 bases had no gene match. The germline CDR1 and CDR2 sequences are MNHNY and SVGAGI (reference sequence). The CDR3 has 13 amino acids. The CDR3 DNA reads as TGTGCCAGCAGTCCTGGGACAGGGTACGAGCAGTACTTC. Residues: CASSPGTGYEQYF.

The rearrangement uses TRBV25-1 and TRBJ2-2; TRBD1 agrees at 10 bases. The germline V gene encodes CDR1 MGHDK and CDR2 SYGVNS. V lost 1 base, J lost 4 bases, and 0 bases stayed unmatched. CDR3 length: 15 amino acids. CDR3 in DNA: TGTGCCAGCAGTGAATGGACAGGGGGCACCGGGGAGCTGTTTTTT. Its protein product is CASSEWTGGTGELFF.

The V gene is TRBV28, the J gene TRBJ1-5; D may be TRBD1 (6 bases). The germline V gene encodes CDR1 MDHEN and CDR2 SYDVKM. Trimming removed 2 bases from V and 6 bases from J, with 20 bases in between. The CDR3 contains 17 residues. CDR3 bases: TGTGCCAGCAGTTTAGATATAGGCAGGGGCCTAGTTCAGCCCCAGCATTTT. This sequence encodes CASSLDIGRGLVQPQHF. The whole variable domain, filled in from reference TRBV28 and TRBJ1-5, reads DVKVTQSSRYLVKRTGEKVFLECVQDMDHENMFWYRQDPGLGLRLIYFSYDVKMKEKGDIPEGYSVSREKKERFSLILESASTNQTSMYLCASSLDIGRGLVQPQHFGDGTRLSIL.